This T cell receptor (beta chain) was observed in a study of cytomegalovirus exposure and HLA in healthy donors. The study ran its PCR with 60 Vbeta and 13 Jbeta primers. Profiled with immunoSEQ multiplex PCR; TCRdb holds only in-frame clones, not every one. Here the sample spans under 300,000 clones, approximately 81% being singletons. For this clone: The antigen remains unidentified.

The germline gives CDR1 MNHEY, CDR2 SMNVEV (reference sequence). The CDR3 sequence is 14 residues long. The germline V and J ends were trimmed by 8 bases and 6 bases, with 17 bases remaining between them. Study outcomes and limitations: When analyzed later, a missense DCLRE1C variant was found to be linked to TCR beta V- and J-gene trimming. Reports indicate that TCR beta sequences accurately predicted the HLA-A and HLA-B alleles of most subjects.

This TCR derives from a woman aged 55-70 years in good health and CMV-seropositive. The chain joins TRBV27 to TRBJ2-1; tentative D call: TRBD1 (6 bases). The specimen sequenced was PBMCs. CDR3 DNA: TGTGCCAGCGGCCGGGACAACGACCCCAATGAGCAGTTCTTC. Translation: CASGRDNDPNEQFF.